The 10 T cell receptor beta chains presented below share a single source sample, sequenced in a study of blood T cell repertoires in COVID-19. TCRdb's table, derived via immunoSEQ multiplex PCR, lists solely in-frame clones and lacks some. Of some 500,000 clones in the sample, 70% to 90% were seen once. Sequenced sample: PBMCs or T cells enriched from blood (not recorded which). Receptor source: a woman between 40 and 50 years old who had recovered from COVID-19.

The chain is built from TRBV7-6 and TRBJ1-3; D remains unclear. Germline loops: CDR1 SGHVS, CDR2 FNYEAQ. The CDR3 is 12 residues long. The ends were cut back, 5 bases at V and 2 bases at J, with 4 bases in the middle. The CDR3 here is CASSEPGNTIYF. The CDR3 bases are TGTGCCAGCAGCGAGCCTGGAAACACCATATATTTT. The whole variable domain, remainder taken from reference TRBV7-6 and TRBJ1-3, is GAGVSQSPRYKVTKRGQDVALRCDPISGHVSLYWYRQALGQGPEFLTYFNYEAQQDKSGLPNDRFSAERPEGSISTLTIQRTEQRDSAMYRCASSEPGNTIYFGEGSWLTVV.

The gene calls are TRBV9 and TRBJ2-7; 8 nucleotides align to TRBD2. V lost 0 bases, J lost 6 bases, and 8 bases stayed unmatched. Germline V gene sequence: CDR1 SGDLS, CDR2 YYNGEE. The CDR3 contains 15 residues. Here the CDR3 DNA reads TGTGCCAGCAGCGTAGAGGGACTAGAGTCCACCGAGCAGTACTTC. Amino acid sequence: CASSVEGLESTEQYF.

This clone has a single count. The rearrangement uses TRBV7-2 and TRBJ2-1; a possible D gene is TRBD1 (5 bases). Germline values: CDR1 SGHTA, CDR2 FQGNSA. Trimming removed 2 bases from V and 0 bases from J, with 14 bases in between. The CDR3 is 17 residues long. The CDR3: CASSLYVGPSSYNEQFF. DNA for the CDR3: TGTGCCAGCAGCTTATATGTGGGGCCTAGCTCCTACAATGAGCAGTTCTTC.

The rearrangement uses TRBV27 and TRBJ1-4; weak D call: TRBD1 (5 bases). The CDR3 totals 15 residues. V gave up 5 bases and J gave up 6 bases, with 16 bases separating them. Germline lookup yields CDR1 MNHEY and CDR2 SMNVEV (reference sequence). CDR3 DNA sequence: TGTGCCAGCAGTGTTTCAGGGAGGCGGGATGAAAAACTGTTTTTT. Encoded protein: CASSVSGRRDEKLFF.

This chain joins TRBV19 and TRBJ2-5; possibly TRBD2 for D (5 bases). The CDR3 sequence is 15 residues long. Germline V gene sequence: CDR1 LNHDA, CDR2 SQIVND (reference sequence). The V end lost 3 bases, the J end lost 1 base, and 12 bases lay between the germline ends. The CDR3 DNA follows: TGTGCCAGTAGTATCCGCCTCAGCGGCCAAGAGACCCAGTACTTC. It is translated as CASSIRLSGQETQYF.

This rearrangement joins TRBV19 to TRBJ1-2; 10 bases line up with TRBD1. Germline V lookup: CDR1 LNHDA, CDR2 SQIVND (reference sequence). V gave up 4 bases and J gave up 5 bases; unmatched junction bases: 7. This CDR3 has 15 amino acids. The CDR3 DNA sequence: TGTGCCAGTAGTAAAAAGACAGGGGGCGGTTATGGCTACACCTTC. Translation gives CASSKKTGGGYGYTF.

The chain employs TRBV5-4 and TRBJ1-1; D uncertain. V lost 4 bases to trimming and J lost 6 bases, with 16 bases between them. CDR3 length: 14 amino acids. Germline values: CDR1 SGHNT, CDR2 YYREEE (reference sequence). The CDR3 reads CASSQVKEGAEAFF. CDR3 sequence (DNA): TGTGCCAGCAGCCAGGTAAAGGAGGGTGCTGAAGCTTTCTTT.

The chain recombines TRBV5-4 with TRBJ2-2, with D perhaps TRBD1 (6 bases). The CDR3 contains 16 residues. With 4 bases removed from V and 4 bases from J, the gap between germline ends came to 17 bases. Germline assignment: CDR1 SGHNT and CDR2 YYREEE (reference sequence). This CDR3 is CASSPGTPRGTGELFF. In DNA, the CDR3 is TGTGCCAGCAGCCCGGGGACACCACGAGGCACCGGGGAGCTGTTTTTT.

The chain couples TRBV6-2 or TRBV6-3 to TRBJ2-1; D remains ambiguous. Trimming shortened V by 2 bases and J by 1 base, and 9 bases separated the two germline ends. Germline V gene sequence: CDR1 MNHEY, CDR2 SVGEGT. The CDR3 runs 15 residues. CDR3 DNA: TGTGCCAGCAGTTACGACATCTTATCCTACAATGAGCAGTTCTTC. The encoded protein is CASSYDILSYNEQFF.

This chain connects TRBV6-5 to TRBJ1-5; unclear D gene. Between the trimmed V and J ends, which lost 7 bases and 3 bases, there was a span of 7 bases. Per germline, CDR1 MNHEY and CDR2 SVGAGI. CDR3 length equals 12 residues. CDR3 region: CASTHYNQPQHF. DNA for the CDR3: TGTGCCAGCACCCACTACAATCAGCCCCAGCATTTT.